In its sample, the clone carrying this T cell receptor beta chain was seen once. This specimen comes from a study of blood T cell repertoires in COVID-19. Sequencing was performed with immunoSEQ multiplex PCR; in TCRdb, only in-frame clones are kept and a portion is missing. The sample includes roughly 170,000 clones, approximately 85% of them seen just once. The CDR3 has 15 amino acids. Losses at the gene ends were 4 bases for V and 2 bases for J; bases not matched to a gene: 7. CDR1 is SGHNT and CDR2 is YYREEE in the germline V gene (reference sequence). The specimen sequenced was peripheral blood. The chain uses TRBV5-4 and TRBJ2-5; 8 bases fit TRBD2. The clonotype originates from a woman aged 60-70 years with COVID-19, enrolled during active disease. CDR3 protein: CASSRGAGGQETQYF. CDR3 in DNA: TGTGCCAGCAGCCGGGGTGCGGGGGGACAAGAGACCCAGTACTTC.